The 19 T cell receptor beta chains reported below all come from one sample, sequenced in a study of blood T cell repertoires in COVID-19. TCRdb's table, derived via immunoSEQ multiplex PCR, lists solely in-frame clones and lacks some. The data show just over 300,000 clones, with 80% to 90% seen just once and about 4% held by the top ten. The sample consisted of PBMCs or T cells enriched from blood (not recorded which). The receptor set was obtained from a man aged 25 to 45 who had recovered from COVID-19.

This clone was seen only once. The chain links TRBV5-1 to TRBJ2-7, with TRBD2 as a possible D gene (5 bases). This CDR3 comprises 18 residues. Deletions cut 4 bases from V and 2 bases from J, with 25 bases between. Germline V lookup: CDR1 SGHRS, CDR2 YFSETQ. The CDR3 DNA reads TGCGCCAGCAGCCGAGAGTCCGGGTGGTCGCGGGCCGCCTACGAGCAGTACTTC. Its protein is CASSRESGWSRAAYEQYF.

This clone came up once. This chain links TRBV5-6 with TRBJ1-5; D unclear. Looked up from germline, CDR1 is SGHDT and CDR2 is YYEEEE. V lost 2 bases and J 2 bases, leaving 14 bases between the germline ends. This CDR3 region has 16 residues. The CDR3 loop is CASSFGRELGNQPQHF. The CDR3 DNA reads as TGTGCCAGCAGCTTCGGACGGGAACTTGGCAATCAGCCCCAGCATTTT.

This chain links TRBV30 with TRBJ2-7, with a possible D match to TRBD1 (6 bases). Germline CDR1 and CDR2: GTSNPN and SVGIG (reference sequence). Trimming stripped 4 bases from V and 2 bases from J, with 9 bases between. The CDR3 is made up of 12 amino acids. The CDR3 loop is CAWTRGPYEQYF. In nucleotides, the CDR3 is TGTGCCTGGACCAGGGGCCCCTACGAGCAGTACTTC.

This clone was counted between two and nine times. The chain couples TRBV19 to TRBJ2-7; 7 bases map to TRBD1. This CDR3 has 13 residues. From germline, CDR1 is LNHDA and CDR2 SQIVND (reference sequence). Unmatched junction bases numbered 7, after V lost 6 bases and J lost 5 bases. CDR3 coding DNA: TGTGCCAGTAGAGTGACAGGGTCCAACGAGCAGTACTTC. As protein: CASRVTGSNEQYF.

The V and J genes are TRBV14 and TRBJ2-7, with TRBD2 matching over 9 bases. The CDR3 spans 15 residues. V lost 0 bases and J lost 4; bases outside the gene matches: 4. Looked up from germline, CDR1 is SGHDN and CDR2 is FVKESK. Here the CDR3 DNA reads TGTGCCAGCAGCCAAGAGTTAGCGGGAGAATACGAGCAGTACTTC. Translation: CASSQELAGEYEQYF.

This rearrangement joins TRBV5-1 to TRBJ2-2, with D perhaps TRBD2 (6 bases). Deletions cut 1 base from V and 0 bases from J, with 10 bases between. Germline V gives CDR1 SGHRS, CDR2 YFSETQ. This CDR3 is 16 amino acids long. In DNA form, the CDR3 reads TGCGCCAGCAGCTTGAGACGGGGGACGAACACCGGGGAGCTGTTTTTT. Protein: CASSLRRGTNTGELFF.

The CDR3 sequence: CASSLVPTGVNTEAFF. CDR3 coding DNA: TGTGCCAGCAGCTTAGTCCCGACAGGGGTCAACACTGAAGCTTTCTTT. The chain combines TRBV7-6 with TRBJ1-1, with TRBD1 identical over 8 bases. Trimming took 1 base from V and 2 from J; bases not matched to a gene: 6. Germline lookup yields CDR1 SGHVS and CDR2 FNYEAQ. The CDR3 contains 16 residues. The variable domain in full, completed from reference TRBV7-6 and TRBJ1-1, reads GAGVSQSPRYKVTKRGQDVALRCDPISGHVSLYWYRQALGQGPEFLTYFNYEAQQDKSGLPNDRFSAERPEGSISTLTIQRTEQRDSAMYRCASSLVPTGVNTEAFFGQGTRLTVV.

This sequence joins TRBV28 and TRBJ1-5; D uncertain. The CDR3 consists of 12 residues. V was shortened by 3 bases and J by 13 bases, with 13 bases between the two germline ends. The germline V gene has CDR1 MDHEN and CDR2 SYDVKM. The CDR3 spells CASSLLFREQHF. CDR3 bases: TGTGCCAGCAGTTTGTTATTTAGGGAGCAGCATTTT.

The chain uses TRBV27 and TRBJ2-1; a possible D gene is TRBD2 (6 bases). The CDR3 extends over 14 amino acids. Trimming took off 4 bases at V and 8 bases at J, with 15 bases between the two ends. Per germline, CDR1 MNHEY and CDR2 SMNVEV (reference sequence). As DNA, the CDR3 is TGTGCCAGCAGTTGGGTGCAGGGAGGCGATGAGCAGTTCTTC. Translated, it gives CASSWVQGGDEQFF.

This sequence joins TRBV29-1 and TRBJ2-7, with TRBD1 identical over 8 bases. Losses at the gene ends were 4 bases for V and 3 bases for J; bases not matched to a gene: 8. Germline CDR1 is SQVTM and CDR2 is ANQGSEA. The CDR3 extends over 14 amino acids. CDR3 in amino acids: CSVAWTGLYYEQYF. CDR3 in DNA: TGCAGCGTTGCCTGGACAGGGTTATACTACGAGCAGTACTTC.

The CDR3 is CASSTWTGDLEGYTF. Written as DNA, the CDR3 is TGTGCCAGTAGTACCTGGACAGGGGATTTGGAGGGCTACACCTTC. The chain is built from TRBV19 and TRBJ1-2; 9 bases line up with TRBD1. V shed 4 bases, J shed 8 bases, and the junction held 11 bases outside the gene matches. Germline lookup yields CDR1 LNHDA and CDR2 SQIVND (reference sequence). The CDR3 runs to 15 residues.

The V gene is TRBV7-8, the J gene TRBJ2-3; D unclear. Germline CDR1 is SGHVS and CDR2 is FQNEAQ. There are 11 residues in the CDR3. V was shortened by 4 bases and J by 6 bases, with 5 bases between the two germline ends. Written as DNA, the CDR3 is TGTGCCAGCAGCTCCCCGGATACGCAGTATTTT. Residues: CASSSPDTQYF.

V and J are TRBV23-1 and TRBJ2-7; the match to TRBD2 covers 8 bases. TRBV23-1 is an ORF, with its function uncertain. The CDR3 has 17 amino acids. The J segment lost 5 bases and the V segment lost 4 bases, leaving 16 bases of the junction unmatched. This CDR3 reads CASSPSLRSGSIHEQYF. The CDR3 region has the DNA TGCGCCAGCAGTCCTTCCCTTCGGAGCGGGAGCATCCACGAGCAGTACTTC.

The CDR3 protein is CAWAIGTGELFF. DNA of the CDR3: TGTGCCTGGGCGATCGGGACCGGGGAGCTGTTTTTT. This chain connects TRBV30 to TRBJ2-2; D is unresolved. The CDR3 has 12 amino acids. From germline, CDR1 is GTSNPN and CDR2 SVGIG (reference sequence). Trimming took off 5 bases at V and 5 bases at J, with 9 bases between the two ends.

This clone was observed a handful of times. The CDR3 region has the DNA TGTGCCAGCGAATCGGGGGACTATGGCTACACCTTC. Protein product: CASESGDYGYTF. V usage is TRBV2 and J usage is TRBJ1-2; tentative D call: TRBD1 (5 bases). The CDR3 has 12 residues. Trimming shortened V by 8 bases and J by 3 bases, and 10 bases separated the two germline ends. Germline CDR1 is SNHLY and CDR2 is FYNNEI.

This clone was seen a handful of times. This chain links TRBV5-1 with TRBJ2-2; D unresolved. The CDR3 runs 14 residues. V was trimmed by 5 bases and J by 3 bases, leaving 11 bases between them. CDR1 and CDR2 from the germline V gene are SGHRS and YFSETQ. The CDR3 region has the DNA TGCGCCAGCAGGTTGTCTAGAGACACCGGGGAGCTGTTTTTT. Translating it yields CASRLSRDTGELFF.

Here the CDR3 DNA reads TGTGCCAGCAGCGCCCGGGACCCGGCTTGGGGGGAGGGCTACACCTTC. The encoded protein is CASSARDPAWGEGYTF. This chain joins TRBV21-1 and TRBJ1-2. TRBV21-1 is marked as a pseudogene. This CDR3 region has 16 residues.

CDR3 in amino acids: CASSQGQGDQPQHF. DNA for the CDR3: TGCGCCAGCAGCCAGGGACAGGGGGATCAGCCCCAGCATTTT. The chain has TRBV4-1 and TRBJ1-5, with 11 bases that match TRBD1. Germline CDR1 MGHRA, CDR2 YSYEKL. CDR3 length equals 14 residues. The trim removed 3 bases at V and 5 bases at J, leaving 0 bases unmatched.

V usage is TRBV7-9 and J usage is TRBJ1-5, with 8 bases aligning to TRBD1. The V gene's germline CDR1 is SEHNR and CDR2 FQNEAQ (reference sequence). Germline trimming cut 3 bases from V and 1 base from J; bases unmatched to any gene: 2. CDR3 size: 15 residues. CDR3 region: CASSLTGESNQPQHF. In DNA, the CDR3 is TGTGCCAGCAGCTTGACAGGGGAGAGCAATCAGCCCCAGCATTTT.